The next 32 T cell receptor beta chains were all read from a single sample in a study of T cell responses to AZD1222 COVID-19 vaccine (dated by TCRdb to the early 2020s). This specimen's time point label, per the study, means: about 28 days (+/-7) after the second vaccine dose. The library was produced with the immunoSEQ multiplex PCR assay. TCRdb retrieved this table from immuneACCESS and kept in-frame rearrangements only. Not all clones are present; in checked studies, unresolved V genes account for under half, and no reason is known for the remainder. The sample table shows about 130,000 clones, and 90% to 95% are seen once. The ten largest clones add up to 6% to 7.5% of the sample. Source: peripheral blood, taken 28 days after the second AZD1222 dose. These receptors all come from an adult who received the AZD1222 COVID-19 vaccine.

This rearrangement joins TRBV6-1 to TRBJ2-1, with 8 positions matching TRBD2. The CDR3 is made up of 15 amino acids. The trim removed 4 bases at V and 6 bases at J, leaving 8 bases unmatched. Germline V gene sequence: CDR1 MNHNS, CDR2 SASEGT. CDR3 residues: CASSGGVAGSNEQFF. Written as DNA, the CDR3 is TGTGCCAGCAGTGGGGGGGTAGCGGGGAGCAATGAGCAGTTCTTC.

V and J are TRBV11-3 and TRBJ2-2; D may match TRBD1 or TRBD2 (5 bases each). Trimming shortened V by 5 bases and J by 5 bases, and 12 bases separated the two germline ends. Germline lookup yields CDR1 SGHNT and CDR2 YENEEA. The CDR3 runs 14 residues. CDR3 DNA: TGTGCCAGCAGCCCGAGGGGAAGGACCGGGGAGCTGTTTTTT. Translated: CASSPRGRTGELFF.

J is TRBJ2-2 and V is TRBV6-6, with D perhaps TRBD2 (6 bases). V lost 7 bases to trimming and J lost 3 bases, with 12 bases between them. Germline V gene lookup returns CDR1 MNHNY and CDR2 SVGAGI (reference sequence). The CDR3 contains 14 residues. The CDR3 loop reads CASTLKRDTGELFF. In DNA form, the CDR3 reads TGTGCCAGCACCCTAAAGCGGGACACCGGGGAGCTGTTTTTT.

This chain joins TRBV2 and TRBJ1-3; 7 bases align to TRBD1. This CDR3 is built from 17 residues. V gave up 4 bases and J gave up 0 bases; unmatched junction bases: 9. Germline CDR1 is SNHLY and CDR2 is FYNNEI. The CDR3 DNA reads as TGTGCCAGCAGTGCTCGACAGGGACTCTTCTCTGGAAACACCATATATTTT. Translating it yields CASSARQGLFSGNTIYF.

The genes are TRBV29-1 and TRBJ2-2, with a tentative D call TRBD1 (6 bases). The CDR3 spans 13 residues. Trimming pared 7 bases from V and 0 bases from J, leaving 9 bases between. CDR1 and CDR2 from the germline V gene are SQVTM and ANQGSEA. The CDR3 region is CSGGHPNTGELFF. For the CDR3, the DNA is TGCAGCGGGGGACACCCGAACACCGGGGAGCTGTTTTTT.

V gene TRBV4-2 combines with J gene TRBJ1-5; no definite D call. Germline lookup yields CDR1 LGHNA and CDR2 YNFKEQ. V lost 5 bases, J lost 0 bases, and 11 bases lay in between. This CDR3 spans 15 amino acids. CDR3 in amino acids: CASSSRYNSNQPQHF. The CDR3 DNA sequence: TGTGCCAGCAGCTCACGATATAATAGCAATCAGCCCCAGCATTTT.

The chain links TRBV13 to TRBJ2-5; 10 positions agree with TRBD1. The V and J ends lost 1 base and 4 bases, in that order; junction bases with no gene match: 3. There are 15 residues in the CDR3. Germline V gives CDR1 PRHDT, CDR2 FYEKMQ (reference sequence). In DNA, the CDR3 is TGTGCCAGCAGCTTAGTGGGACAGGGGTTAGAGACCCAGTACTTC. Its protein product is CASSLVGQGLETQYF. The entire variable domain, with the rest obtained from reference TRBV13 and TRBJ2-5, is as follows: AAGVIQSPRHLIKEKRETATLKCYPIPRHDTVYWYQQGPGQDPQFLISFYEKMQSDKGSIPDRFSAQQFSDYHSELNMSSLELGDSALYFCASSLVGQGLETQYFGPGTRLLVL.

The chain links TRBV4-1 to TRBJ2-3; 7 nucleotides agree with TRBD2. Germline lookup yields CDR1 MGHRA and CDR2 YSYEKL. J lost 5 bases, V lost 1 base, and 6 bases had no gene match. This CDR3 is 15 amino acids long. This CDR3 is CASSQVGGEGDTQYF. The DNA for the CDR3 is TGCGCCAGCAGCCAAGTTGGGGGGGAGGGAGATACGCAGTATTTT.

The CDR3 DNA reads as TGTGCCAGCACCGAGGGACGGACTAATTCACCCCTCCACTTT. It translates to CASTEGRTNSPLHF. The chain is built from TRBV5-6 and TRBJ1-6, with D perhaps TRBD1 (5 bases). The CDR3 length is 14 residues. Trimming shortened V by 6 bases and J by 6 bases, and 13 bases separated the two germline ends. Germline CDR1 SGHDT, CDR2 YYEEEE.

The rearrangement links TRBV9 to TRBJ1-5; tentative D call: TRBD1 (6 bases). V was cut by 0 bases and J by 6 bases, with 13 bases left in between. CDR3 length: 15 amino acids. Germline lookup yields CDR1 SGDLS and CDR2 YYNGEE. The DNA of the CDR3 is TGTGCCAGCAGCGTAGGTGGGGGGCTTGGTCAGCCCCAGCATTTT. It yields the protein CASSVGGGLGQPQHF.

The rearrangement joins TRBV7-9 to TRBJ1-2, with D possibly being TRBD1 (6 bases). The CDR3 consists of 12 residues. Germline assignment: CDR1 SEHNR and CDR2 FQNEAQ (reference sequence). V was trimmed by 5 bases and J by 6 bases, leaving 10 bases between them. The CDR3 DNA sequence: TGTGCCAGCAGCCGGACAGAGGATGGCTACACCTTC. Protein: CASSRTEDGYTF.

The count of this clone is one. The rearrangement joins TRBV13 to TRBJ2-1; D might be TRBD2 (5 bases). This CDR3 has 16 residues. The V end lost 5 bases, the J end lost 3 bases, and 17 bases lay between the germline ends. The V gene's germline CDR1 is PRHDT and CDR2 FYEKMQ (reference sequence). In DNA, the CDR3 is TGTGCCAGCAGCCCAAGGAGAGGGCTAAGCTACAATGAGCAGTTCTTC. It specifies CASSPRRGLSYNEQFF.

CDR3 sequence reads: CASSPGGGDVGGYQPQHF. CDR3 sequence (DNA): TGTGCCAGCAGCCCAGGGGGAGGAGACGTAGGAGGGTATCAGCCCCAGCATTTT. This chain joins TRBV28 and TRBJ1-5; 7 positions match TRBD1. Germline trimming cut 6 bases from V and 5 bases from J; bases unmatched to any gene: 19. The CDR3 spans 18 residues. CDR1 is MDHEN, CDR2 SYDVKM, per germline.

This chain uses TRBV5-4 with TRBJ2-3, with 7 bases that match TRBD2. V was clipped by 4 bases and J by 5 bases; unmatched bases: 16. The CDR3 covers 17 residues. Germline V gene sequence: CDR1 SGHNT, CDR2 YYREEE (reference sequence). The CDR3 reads CASSRAGTTIMLDTQYF. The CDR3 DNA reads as TGTGCCAGCAGCAGAGCCGGGACTACGATAATGTTAGATACGCAGTATTTT.

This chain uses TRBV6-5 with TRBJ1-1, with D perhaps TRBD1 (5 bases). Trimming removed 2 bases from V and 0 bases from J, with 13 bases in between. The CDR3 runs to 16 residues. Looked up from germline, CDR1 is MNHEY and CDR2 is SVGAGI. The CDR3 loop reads CASSYGGSGMNTEAFF. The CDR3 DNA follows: TGTGCCAGCAGTTACGGGGGATCGGGAATGAACACTGAAGCTTTCTTT.

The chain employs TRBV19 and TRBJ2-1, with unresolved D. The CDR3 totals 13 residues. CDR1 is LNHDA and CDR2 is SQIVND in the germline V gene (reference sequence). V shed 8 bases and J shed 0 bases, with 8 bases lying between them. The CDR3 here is CASEENSYNEQFF. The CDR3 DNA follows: TGTGCCAGTGAAGAGAACTCCTACAATGAGCAGTTCTTC.

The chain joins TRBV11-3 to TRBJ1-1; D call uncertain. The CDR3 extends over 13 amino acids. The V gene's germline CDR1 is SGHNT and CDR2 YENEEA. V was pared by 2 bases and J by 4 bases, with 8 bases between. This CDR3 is CASSLHRGTEAFF. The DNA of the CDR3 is TGTGCCAGCAGCTTACATCGGGGCACTGAAGCTTTCTTT. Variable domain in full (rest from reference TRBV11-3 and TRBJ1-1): EAGVVQSPRYKIIEKKQPVAFWCNPISGHNTLYWYLQNLGQGPELLIRYENEEAVDDSQLPKDRFSAERLKGVDSTLKIQPAELGDSAVYLCASSLHRGTEAFFGQGTRLTVV.

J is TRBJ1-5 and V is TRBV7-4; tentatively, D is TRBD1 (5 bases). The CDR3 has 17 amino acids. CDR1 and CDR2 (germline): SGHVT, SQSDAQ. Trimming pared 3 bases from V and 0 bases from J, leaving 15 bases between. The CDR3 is CASSFQVEGPSNQPQHF. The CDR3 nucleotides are TGTGCCAGCAGCTTTCAGGTGGAGGGACCTAGCAATCAGCCCCAGCATTTT.

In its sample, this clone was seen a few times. The CDR3 reads CASSRTRGGGVYGYTF. The DNA of the CDR3 is TGTGCCAGCAGCCGTACTCGAGGTGGGGGCGTGTATGGCTACACCTTC. The chain employs TRBV3-1 (or the pseudogene TRBV3-2) and TRBJ1-2, with D tentatively TRBD1 (6 bases). The CDR3 consists of 16 residues. The germline gives CDR1 LGHDT, CDR2 YNNKEL (reference sequence). Trimming removed 4 bases from V and 5 bases from J, with 20 bases in between.

The CDR3 loop is CASSLRVDTEAFF. CDR3 coding DNA: TGTGCCAGCAGCCTCAGGGTGGACACTGAAGCTTTCTTT. The V and J genes are TRBV7-6 and TRBJ1-1; D may be TRBD1 (5 bases). Trimming stripped 5 bases from V and 3 bases from J, with 10 bases between. CDR1 is SGHVS, CDR2 FNYEAQ, per germline. The CDR3 is made up of 13 amino acids.

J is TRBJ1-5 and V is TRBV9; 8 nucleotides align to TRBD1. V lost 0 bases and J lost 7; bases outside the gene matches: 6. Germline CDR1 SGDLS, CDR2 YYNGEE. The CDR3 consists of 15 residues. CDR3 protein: CASSVGSGGRQPQHF. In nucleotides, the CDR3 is TGTGCCAGCAGCGTAGGGTCAGGGGGCCGACAGCCCCAGCATTTT.

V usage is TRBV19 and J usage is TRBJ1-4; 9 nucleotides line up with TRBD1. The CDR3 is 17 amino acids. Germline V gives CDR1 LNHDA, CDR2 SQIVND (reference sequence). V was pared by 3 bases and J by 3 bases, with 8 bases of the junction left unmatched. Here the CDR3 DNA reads TGTGCCAGTAGTATTCACAGGGGGCCTGCGGCTAATGAAAAACTGTTTTTT. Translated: CASSIHRGPAANEKLFF. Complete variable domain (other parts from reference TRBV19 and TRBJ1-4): DGGITQSPKYLFRKEGQNVTLSCEQNLNHDAMYWYRQDPGQGLRLIYYSQIVNDFQKGDIAEGYSVSREKKESFPLTVTSAQKNPTAFYLCASSIHRGPAANEKLFFGSGTQLSVL.

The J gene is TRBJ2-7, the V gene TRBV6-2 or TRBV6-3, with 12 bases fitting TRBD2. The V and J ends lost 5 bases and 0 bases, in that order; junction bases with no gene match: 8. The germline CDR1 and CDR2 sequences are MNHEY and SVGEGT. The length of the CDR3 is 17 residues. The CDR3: CASSLGLAGFSSYEQYF. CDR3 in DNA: TGTGCCAGCAGTCTCGGACTAGCGGGGTTTAGCTCCTACGAGCAGTACTTC.

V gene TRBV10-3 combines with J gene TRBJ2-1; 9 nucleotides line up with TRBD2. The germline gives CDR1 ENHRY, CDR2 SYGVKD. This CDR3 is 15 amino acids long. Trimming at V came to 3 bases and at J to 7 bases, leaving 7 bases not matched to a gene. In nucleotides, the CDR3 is TGTGCCATCAGTGATGAAGCGGGGGGCCGTAATGAGCAGTTCTTC. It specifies CAISDEAGGRNEQFF.

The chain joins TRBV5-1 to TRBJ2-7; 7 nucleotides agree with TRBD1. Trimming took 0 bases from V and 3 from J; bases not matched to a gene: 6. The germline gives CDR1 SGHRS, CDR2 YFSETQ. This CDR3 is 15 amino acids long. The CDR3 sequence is CASSLGAGGFYEQYF. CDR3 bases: TGCGCCAGCAGCTTGGGGGCAGGGGGTTTCTACGAGCAGTACTTC.

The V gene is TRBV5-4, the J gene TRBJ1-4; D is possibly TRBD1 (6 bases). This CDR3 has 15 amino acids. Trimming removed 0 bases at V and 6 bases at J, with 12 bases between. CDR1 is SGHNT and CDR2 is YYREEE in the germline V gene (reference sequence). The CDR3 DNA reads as TGTGCCAGCAGCTTGGCGCAGGGGCTGGATGAAAAACTGTTTTTT. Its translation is CASSLAQGLDEKLFF.

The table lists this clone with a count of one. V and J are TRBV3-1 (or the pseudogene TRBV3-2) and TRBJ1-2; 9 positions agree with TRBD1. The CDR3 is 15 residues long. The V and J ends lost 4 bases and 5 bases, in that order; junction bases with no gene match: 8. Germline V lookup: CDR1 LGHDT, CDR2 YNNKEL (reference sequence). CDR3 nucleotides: TGTGCCAGCAGCCTCACACAGGGGGCGCCGTATGGCTACACCTTC. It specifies CASSLTQGAPYGYTF.

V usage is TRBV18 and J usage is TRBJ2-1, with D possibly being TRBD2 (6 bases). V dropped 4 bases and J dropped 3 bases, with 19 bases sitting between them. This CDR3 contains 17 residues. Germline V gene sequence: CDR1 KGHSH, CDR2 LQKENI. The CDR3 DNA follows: TGTGCCAGCTCACTCCGGACTACCTTCCTACTCTACAATGAGCAGTTCTTC. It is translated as CASSLRTTFLLYNEQFF. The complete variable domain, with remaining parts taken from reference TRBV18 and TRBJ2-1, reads NAGVMQNPRHLVRRRGQEARLRCSPMKGHSHVYWYRQLPEEGLKFMVYLQKENIIDESGMPKERFSAEFPKEGPSILRIQQVVRGDSAAYFCASSLRTTFLLYNEQFFGPGTRLTVL.

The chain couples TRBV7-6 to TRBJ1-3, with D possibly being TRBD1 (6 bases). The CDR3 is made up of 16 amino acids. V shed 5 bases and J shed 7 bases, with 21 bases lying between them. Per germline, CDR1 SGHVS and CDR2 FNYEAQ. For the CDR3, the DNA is TGTGCCAGCAGCCCCAGGGAGGGACAAAGGAGTAACACCATATATTTT. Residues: CASSPREGQRSNTIYF.

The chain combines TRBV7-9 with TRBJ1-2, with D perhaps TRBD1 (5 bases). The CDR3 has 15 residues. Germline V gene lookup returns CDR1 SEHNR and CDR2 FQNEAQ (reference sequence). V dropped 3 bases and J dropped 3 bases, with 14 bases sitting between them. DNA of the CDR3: TGTGCCAGCAGCTTTTTGAGCGGGGGGGACTATGGCTACACCTTC. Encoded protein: CASSFLSGGDYGYTF.

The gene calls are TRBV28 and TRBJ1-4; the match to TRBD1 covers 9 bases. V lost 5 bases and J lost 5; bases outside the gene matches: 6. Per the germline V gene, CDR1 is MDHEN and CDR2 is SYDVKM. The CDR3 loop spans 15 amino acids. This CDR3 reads CASSSGGTGNEKLFF. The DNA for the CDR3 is TGTGCCAGCAGTAGCGGGGGGACAGGGAATGAAAAACTGTTTTTT.

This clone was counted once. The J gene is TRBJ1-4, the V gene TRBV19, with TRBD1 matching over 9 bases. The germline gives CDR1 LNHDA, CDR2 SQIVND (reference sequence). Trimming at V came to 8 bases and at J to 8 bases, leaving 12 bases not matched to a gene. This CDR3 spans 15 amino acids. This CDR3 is CASRLWGTGIEKLFF. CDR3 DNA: TGTGCCAGTCGATTATGGGGGACAGGGATCGAAAAACTGTTTTTT. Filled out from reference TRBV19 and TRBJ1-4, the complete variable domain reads DGGITQSPKYLFRKEGQNVTLSCEQNLNHDAMYWYRQDPGQGLRLIYYSQIVNDFQKGDIAEGYSVSREKKESFPLTVTSAQKNPTAFYLCASRLWGTGIEKLFFGSGTQLSVL.